Listed below are T cell receptor beta chains from one sample, sequenced in a study of metastatic and nonmetastatic thyroid tumors. TCRdb reprocessed the PCR reads using MiXCR. The table has roughly 24,000 clones, 21% seen once. The specimen was blood. These receptors were taken from a male donor with papillary thyroid cancer or a benign thyroid nodule (not recorded which). Some clones in this sample may be carry-over from other donors' samples. The conserved cysteine and the conserved F or W are not part of the CDR3 here.

V: TRBV29-1; J: TRBJ2-3; length: 14; CDR3: SVEVSGGGYTDTQY
V: TRBV5-1; J: TRBJ2-7; length: 13; CDR3: ASSWGPGQGYEQY
V: TRBV5-5; J: TRBJ2-5; length: 13; CDR3: ASSLGGGTQETQY
V: TRBV5-1; J: TRBJ2-3; length: 15; CDR3: ASILPRTGAITDTQY
V: TRBV20-1; J: TRBJ2-7; length: 11; CDR3: SARGTSDYEQY
V: TRBV6-2/TRBV6-3; J: TRBJ1-1; length: 10; CDR3: ATRRKNTEAF
V: TRBV6-1; J: TRBJ1-2; length: 14; CDR3: ASSEEEGGVGYGYT
V: TRBV20-1; J: TRBJ2-7; length: 12; CDR3: SATGTSIAYEQY
V: TRBV28; J: TRBJ1-1; length: 11; CDR3: ASNDGGYTEAF
V: TRBV3-1; J: TRBJ1-6; length: 12; CDR3: ASSQVQGSSPLH
V: TRBV28; J: TRBJ2-3; length: 13; CDR3: ASSSGVGGADTQY
V: TRBV5-6; J: TRBJ2-7; length: 12; CDR3: ASSLAAGPDEQY
V: TRBV2; J: TRBJ2-5; length: 11; CDR3: ASRSSGGETQY
V: TRBV12-3/TRBV12-4; J: TRBJ2-3; length: 12; CDR3: AMWAGGPTDTQY